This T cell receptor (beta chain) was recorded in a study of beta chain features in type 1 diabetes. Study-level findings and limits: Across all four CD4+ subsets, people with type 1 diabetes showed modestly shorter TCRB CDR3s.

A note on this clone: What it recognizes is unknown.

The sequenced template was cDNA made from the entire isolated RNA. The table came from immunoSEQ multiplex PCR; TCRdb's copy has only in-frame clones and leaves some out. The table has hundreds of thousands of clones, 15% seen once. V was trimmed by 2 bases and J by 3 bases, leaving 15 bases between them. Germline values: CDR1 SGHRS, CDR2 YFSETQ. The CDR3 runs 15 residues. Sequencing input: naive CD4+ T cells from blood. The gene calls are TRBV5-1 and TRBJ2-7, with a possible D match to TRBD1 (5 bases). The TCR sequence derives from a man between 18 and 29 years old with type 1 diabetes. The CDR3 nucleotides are TGCGCCAGCAGCTTTAAACAGGACCGACGCTACGAGCAGTACTTC. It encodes CASSFKQDRRYEQYF.